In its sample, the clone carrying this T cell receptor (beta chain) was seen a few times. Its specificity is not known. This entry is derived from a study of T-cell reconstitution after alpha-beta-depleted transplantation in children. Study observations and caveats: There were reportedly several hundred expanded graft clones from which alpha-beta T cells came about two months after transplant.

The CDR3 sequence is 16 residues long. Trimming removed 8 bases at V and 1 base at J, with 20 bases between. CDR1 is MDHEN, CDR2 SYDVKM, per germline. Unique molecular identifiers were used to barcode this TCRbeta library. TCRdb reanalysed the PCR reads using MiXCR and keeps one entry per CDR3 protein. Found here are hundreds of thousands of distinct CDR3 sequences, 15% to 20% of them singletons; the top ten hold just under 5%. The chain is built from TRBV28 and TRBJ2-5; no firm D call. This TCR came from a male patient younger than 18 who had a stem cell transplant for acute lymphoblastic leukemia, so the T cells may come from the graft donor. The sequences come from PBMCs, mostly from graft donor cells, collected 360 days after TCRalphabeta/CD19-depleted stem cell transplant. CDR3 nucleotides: TGTGCCAGCGGGCGGCTGCCCAAGCGCTCCCAAGAGACCCAGTACTTC. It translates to CASGRLPKRSQETQYF.